This T cell receptor (beta chain) was documented in a study of blood T cells in healthy people across ages. General study findings and limits: Naive CD4+ cell counts and diversity both ran higher in long-lived than in aged donors. While age rose, TCR beta diversity per million T cells dropped in a roughly linear way.

To note about this clonotype: The antigen is not known.

The authors ran a second PCR of about 6 to 12 cycles using a sample-barcoded 5' primer and a J-beta primer mix. TCRdb processed the 5' RACE reads anew with MiXCR; each CDR3 protein has one entry. The table includes hundreds of thousands of distinct CDR3 sequences, about 46% detected once. Total RNA was extracted at no less than 5 micrograms per sample. The origin of this receptor is a man older than 75 in good health. Sequencing was done on a sample of blood.

The CDR3 reads CSASYIFQETQYF. CDR3 sequence (DNA): TGCAGTGCTTCGTATATCTTCCAAGAGACCCAGTACTTC. The chain couples TRBV20-1 to TRBJ2-5, with no clear D. Per the germline V gene, CDR1 is DFQATT and CDR2 is SNEGSKA (reference sequence). The CDR3 covers 13 residues. The V end lost 5 bases, the J end lost 1 base, and 11 bases lay between the germline ends.